These 19 T cell receptor beta chains share one sample of origin, sequenced in a study of brain metastases from non-small cell lung cancer. Profiling relied on immunoSEQ multiplex PCR, and the TCRdb table lists in-frame clones only, not all of them. The sample includes over 1,100 clones, 70% to 90% of them seen just once. The sample comprised tissue from a brain metastasis. The origin of the receptors is a donor older than 35 with non-small cell lung cancer.

This clone has a handful of counts. V gene TRBV6-1 combines with J gene TRBJ2-7; 12 nucleotides align to TRBD2. Germline CDR1 is MNHNS and CDR2 is SASEGT. This CDR3 has 16 amino acids. J gave up 3 bases and V 1 base, and 4 bases lay outside the gene matches. The CDR3 here is CASSEGLAGALYEQYF. The CDR3 DNA reads as TGTGCCAGCAGTGAAGGACTAGCGGGGGCCCTCTACGAGCAGTACTTC.

This clone showed up just a few times. This rearrangement joins TRBV9 to TRBJ1-3, with unresolved D. V lost 3 bases and J lost 1, with 5 bases in between. Germline CDR1 SGDLS, CDR2 YYNGEE. The CDR3 totals 13 residues. For the CDR3, the DNA is TGTGCCAGCAGCGGGGAATCTGGAAACACCATATATTTT. Translation gives CASSGESGNTIYF.

The chain joins TRBV2 to TRBJ1-2, with unresolved D. V lost 6 bases to trimming and J lost 8 bases, with 16 bases between them. This CDR3 region has 13 residues. CDR1 and CDR2 (germline): SNHLY, FYNNEI. CDR3 region: CASSTRPGHGYTF. As DNA, the CDR3 is TGTGCCAGCAGCACTAGACCCGGCCACGGCTACACCTTC.

For the CDR3, the DNA is TGTGCCAGCAGTCGAACCGGGACAGGAGTAGAAGAGCAGTACTTC. It translates to CASSRTGTGVEEQYF. The chain links TRBV6-5 to TRBJ2-7; 8 nucleotides line up with TRBD1. V shed 5 bases, J shed 7 bases, and the junction held 13 bases outside the gene matches. CDR3 size: 15 residues. CDR1 is MNHEY, CDR2 SVGAGI, per germline.

The chain recombines TRBV19 with TRBJ1-1; D call uncertain. In germline, CDR1 is LNHDA, CDR2 SQIVND (reference sequence). The CDR3 totals 16 residues. The V and J ends lost 6 bases and 4 bases respectively, with 21 bases between them. CDR3 DNA sequence: TGTGCCAGTAGAGGTTCAGCTTCAATTGAAGGCACTGAAGCTTTCTTT. This translates into CASRGSASIEGTEAFF.

CDR3 nucleotide sequence: TGTGCCAGCAGTGAAGAAACGAACAGATTAACTGAAGCTTTCTTT. This codes for CASSEETNRLTEAFF. The genes are TRBV25-1 and TRBJ1-1; D is ambiguous. The CDR3 is 15 residues long. V lost 2 bases and J lost 5, with 15 bases in between. Germline V gene lookup returns CDR1 MGHDK and CDR2 SYGVNS.

By share, this clone counts as hyperexpanded (1% or more). The rearrangement joins TRBV24-1 to TRBJ1-5; D is possibly TRBD1 (6 bases). V dropped 0 bases and J dropped 5 bases, with 10 bases sitting between them. Per germline, CDR1 KGHDR and CDR2 SFDVKD. The CDR3 is 15 residues long. The CDR3 loop reads CATSDLGAGDQPQHF. The CDR3 DNA reads TGTGCCACCAGTGATTTGGGGGCAGGGGATCAGCCCCAGCATTTT.

In this sample, this clone turned up a few times. The V call is TRBV5-4, the J call TRBJ2-1, with 9 bases aligning to TRBD2. This CDR3 is built from 15 residues. After removal of 2 bases from V and 7 bases from J, the junction contained 7 bases not matched to a gene. Germline V gene sequence: CDR1 SGHNT, CDR2 YYREEE (reference sequence). Here the CDR3 DNA reads TGTGCCAGCAGCTTTGGAGCGGGGGGTAATAATGAGCAGTTCTTC. Amino acids: CASSFGAGGNNEQFF.

The chain combines TRBV2 with TRBJ2-2; D is ambiguous. Germline CDR1 is SNHLY and CDR2 is FYNNEI. This CDR3 has 14 amino acids. V lost 4 bases, J lost 3 bases, and 9 bases lay in between. The CDR3 protein is CASSVAADTGELFF. The CDR3 DNA sequence: TGTGCCAGCAGTGTTGCAGCCGACACCGGGGAGCTGTTTTTT.

Concerning this clone: A read error may account for a junction end that differs from germline. Other DNA sequences in this specimen translate into the identical CDR3. V gene TRBV7-3 combines with J gene TRBJ1-1; 9 bases fit TRBD1. The CDR3 is 13 amino acids. Germline assignment: CDR1 SGHTA and CDR2 FQGTGA. As DNA, the CDR3 is TGTGCTAGCAGCCCGACAGGGGGCACTGAAGCTTTCTTT. Residues: CASSPTGGTEAFF. The full variable domain, with the rest looked up from reference TRBV7-3 and TRBJ1-1, is GAGVSQTPSNKVTEKGKYVELRCDPISGHTALYWYRQSLGQGPEFLIYFQGTGAADDSGLPNDRFFAVRPEGSVSTLKIQRTERGDSAVYLCASSPTGGTEAFFGQGTRLTVV.

This clone was detected once. The V gene is TRBV7-2, the J gene TRBJ1-2, with D possibly TRBD1 on 6 matching bases. This CDR3 has 14 amino acids. With 5 bases removed from V and 4 bases from J, the gap between germline ends came to 14 bases. Germline CDR1 and CDR2: SGHTA and FQGNSA. DNA for the CDR3: TGTGCCAGCAGCCCCGGGGGGGGCTCCTATGGCTACACCTTC. Translated: CASSPGGGSYGYTF.

With respect to this clone: Compared with germline, one end of the junction differs, possibly owing to a read error. The V and J genes are TRBV18 and TRBJ2-2, with no clear D. The germline CDR1 and CDR2 sequences are KGHSH and LQKENI. This CDR3 has 13 residues. DNA for the CDR3: TGTGCCAACTCACCACCTAACACCGGGGAGCTGTTTTTT. Translation: CANSPPNTGELFF.

The chain links TRBV30 to TRBJ1-4; 7 bases map to TRBD1. V was clipped by 1 base and J by 1 base; unmatched bases: 0. The germline V gene encodes CDR1 GTSNPN and CDR2 SVGIG (reference sequence). CDR3 length: 14 residues. CDR3 in amino acids: CAWSGQGTNEKLFF. The DNA of the CDR3 is TGTGCCTGGAGTGGACAGGGAACTAATGAAAAACTGTTTTTT. Together with reference TRBV30 and TRBJ1-4, the CDR3 gives the full variable domain: SQTIHQWPATLVQPVGSPLSLECTVEGTSNPNLYWYRQAAGRGLQLLFYSVGIGQISSEVPQNLSASRPQDRQFILSSKKLLLSDSGFYLCAWSGQGTNEKLFFGSGTQLSVL.

The chain is built from TRBV5-1 and TRBJ1-2; 7 bases line up with TRBD1. The CDR3 length is 12 residues. Germline CDR1 is SGHRS and CDR2 is YFSETQ. V lost 4 bases, J lost 8 bases, and 5 bases stayed unmatched. The CDR3 sequence: CASSPTGTGYTF. CDR3 coding DNA: TGCGCCAGCAGCCCGACAGGGACAGGCTACACCTTC.

The chain recombines TRBV11-2 with TRBJ1-1; 7 nucleotides agree with TRBD1. The CDR3 totals 14 residues. Germline lookup yields CDR1 SGHAT and CDR2 FQNNGV. J was trimmed by 0 bases and V by 4 bases; bases with no gene match: 2. CDR3 nucleotides: TGTGCCAGCAGCTCCGGACAGGTGAACACTGAAGCTTTCTTT. This sequence encodes CASSSGQVNTEAFF.

This clone occurred once. The chain couples TRBV2 to TRBJ2-3; D unclear. The CDR3 sequence is 15 residues long. Germline assignment: CDR1 SNHLY and CDR2 FYNNEI. Trimming pared 8 bases from V and 0 bases from J, leaving 15 bases between. Here the CDR3 reads CASSPAGFSTDTQYF. In DNA form, the CDR3 reads TGTGCCAGCTCCCCCGCCGGATTTAGCACAGATACGCAGTATTTT.

CDR3 DNA: TGTGCCAGCAGTGAAGGGGCCAACAATGAGCAGTTCTTC. Its protein product is CASSEGANNEQFF. The rearrangement joins TRBV7-3 to TRBJ2-1, with D perhaps TRBD1 (5 bases). The V gene's germline CDR1 is SGHTA and CDR2 FQGTGA. Trimming took off 6 bases at V and 5 bases at J, with 11 bases between the two ends. The CDR3 loop spans 13 amino acids.

CDR3 coding DNA: TGTGCCAGCAGCGCCGGGACAGCAGGAAACACCATATATTTT. This sequence encodes CASSAGTAGNTIYF. The gene calls are TRBV9 and TRBJ1-3, with 7 positions matching TRBD1. Unmatched junction bases numbered 4, after V lost 3 bases and J lost 4 bases. Germline CDR1 and CDR2: SGDLS and YYNGEE. The CDR3 is 14 amino acids.

A few counts support this clone. Written as DNA, the CDR3 is TGTGCCAGCAACATGGGCCCCTACGAGCAGTACTTC. This gives the protein CASNMGPYEQYF. The chain employs TRBV6-5 and TRBJ2-7; D uncertain. V lost 7 bases to trimming and J lost 2 bases, with 9 bases between them. This CDR3 comprises 12 residues. CDR1 is MNHEY and CDR2 is SVGAGI in the germline V gene.